This T cell receptor (beta chain) was sequenced for a study of cytomegalovirus exposure and HLA in healthy donors. The PCR contained 60 Vbeta and 13 Jbeta primers. Generated by immunoSEQ multiplex PCR, the TCRdb table keeps only in-frame clones and is missing some. The sample holds 150,000 to 200,000 clones; roughly 75% are singletons and the top ten take 7.7%. Broader study findings: Researchers reported from a later analysis that most CMV-associated TCR beta chains appeared HLA-restricted. Later work associated roughly 15,000 TCR beta sequences with HLA alleles at 0.05 false discovery rate. The listing of 150 to 200 TCR beta chains classed them as cytomegalovirus-associated. Reportedly, TCR beta sequences accurately predicted HLA-A and HLA-B alleles in most subjects.

Note on this clone: Its specificity is unknown.

Deletions cut 3 bases from V and 4 bases from J, with 9 bases between. Germline CDR1 and CDR2: SQVTM and ANQGSEA. This CDR3 is built from 12 residues. The rearrangement links TRBV29-1 to TRBJ1-1, with a weak D call TRBD1 (5 bases). The receptor was derived from a woman between 40 and 55 years old in good health and CMV-seropositive. Sequenced: PBMCs. The CDR3 loop is CSVEKGFTEAFF. The CDR3 DNA reads as TGCAGCGTTGAGAAGGGGTTCACTGAAGCTTTCTTT.